A single TCR beta chain is shown here with its context. This clone's antigen is unknown. There are no base qualities to consult, and no much larger clone falls within one base. The entire isolated RNA was reverse transcribed using the High Capacity cDNA Reverse Transcription Kit, and thus expressed TCRB transcripts were sequenced. Naive, central memory and regulatory T cell samples underwent deep immunoSEQ sequencing, averaging around 3.7 million total reads per sample. After sorted cells were lysed in RLT buffer, RNA was extracted with DNase-treated RNeasy Micro or Mini kits, with the choice depending on cell number. Each cell subset was processed separately to prevent cross-contamination, with patient and healthy donor samples processed together. The immunoSEQ multiplex PCR was used to amplify TCRB sequences from cDNA, generating 87-bp fragments that spanned the CDR3 region. The amplicons were sequenced using the Illumina HiSeq platform. Concerning the study's data processing: PCR bias was computationally corrected using synthetic template baselines, reads within Hamming distance 2 were collapsed, and singletons that could not be merged were discarded. Reads were aligned against IMGT so that V, D and J genes, CDR3 length and insertions or deletions at six rearrangement sites could be assigned. Clonotype counts were normalized to sorted cell number within each subset before computing true diversity and Gini coefficients with the tcR R package. Repertoire sharing was quantified using the overlap coefficient calculated on TCRB nucleotide sequences. TCRdb took over this immuneACCESS table, retaining in-frame rearrangements with V and J assigned. Such tables are incomplete; in checked studies, under half of the missing clones stem from an unresolved V gene, and the remainder is unexplained. V, J and clone size are taken as reported in that table, and D and trimming were inferred from the DNA itself. This sample comprises over 90,000 clones, under 30% of them detected only once. The top ten hold about 0.49% of the sample.

The data derive from a study of beta chain features in type 1 diabetes (dated by TCRdb to 2017 to 2018). For the wider study: No differences in mean age, gender distribution, total cell number or subset yield were found between patients and healthy donors. Whereas all 30 or so donors provided naive and central memory subsets, regulatory and stem cell-like memory subsets were isolated from just 8 patients and about 8 healthy donors. Across all samples, fewer than 130 million sorted cells were examined, and cell number per subset correlated strongly with RNA yield. The study compared TCRB repertoires of sorted circulating CD4+ T cell subsets between recently diagnosed type 1 diabetes patients and matched healthy donors. On the study overall, not on this receptor specifically: Only small numbers of individuals were included in the HLA sub-analyses, which left unresolved whether HLA type had any influence on TCRB rearrangement. Type 1 diabetes patients showed a moderate but significant shortening of TCRB CDR3 length in all four CD4+ subsets. Because cDNA was sequenced instead of genomic DNA, activated cells with high expression could be over-represented, although the groups did not differ in activation or CD3 levels. Naive, central memory and regulatory TCRB repertoires appeared more similar among patients than among healthy donors. Fewer insertions and more nucleotide deletions at VDJ recombination sites were observed in patients with type 1 diabetes, implying thymic rearrangement abnormalities. Shorter templates might be favored by PCR, yet because patient and control samples were amplified and corrected together, any such skew would affect both groups equally.

A single peripheral blood draw of around 120 mL on average was collected from each donor into heparinised tubes. Using a panel that included CD45RO, CCR7, CD25, CD127, CD95 and CD27, naive, central memory, regulatory and stem cell-like memory CD4+ T cells were sorted on a BD FACSAria II. A purity above 98% was achieved for all sorted populations. PBMCs were separated immediately by Lymphoprep density gradient centrifugation and were stained directly, without being cultured. So that batch effects would be minimized, each experiment stained and sorted samples in pairs, pairing one healthy donor with one patient. Looking up the germline V gene (reference sequence) yields CDR1 LNHDA and CDR2 SQIVND. Including the terminal cysteine and phenylalanine, the CDR3 comprises 14 residues. Only the CDR3 part of the read is kept: 42 bases, read in frame from the first base. V is cut by 5 bases and J by 4 bases, and the space between the germline ends is 15 bases.

Sequenced: central memory CD4+ T cells from blood. Recombination joined TRBV19 with TRBJ2-7; a tentative D match to TRBD1 spans 6 bases. The clonotype originates from a woman younger than 30 with type 1 diabetes. The CDR3 region has the sequence CASSYNGQGYEQYF. The DNA sequence reads TGTGCCAGTAGTTATAACGGGCAGGGGTACGAGCAGTACTTC. Extended through the reference TRBV19 and TRBJ2-7 proteins, this CDR3 yields the full variable domain: DGGITQSPKYLFRKEGQNVTLSCEQNLNHDAMYWYRQDPGQGLRLIYYSQIVNDFQKGDIAEGYSVSREKKESFPLTVTSAQKNPTAFYLCASSYNGQGYEQYFGPGTRLTVT.